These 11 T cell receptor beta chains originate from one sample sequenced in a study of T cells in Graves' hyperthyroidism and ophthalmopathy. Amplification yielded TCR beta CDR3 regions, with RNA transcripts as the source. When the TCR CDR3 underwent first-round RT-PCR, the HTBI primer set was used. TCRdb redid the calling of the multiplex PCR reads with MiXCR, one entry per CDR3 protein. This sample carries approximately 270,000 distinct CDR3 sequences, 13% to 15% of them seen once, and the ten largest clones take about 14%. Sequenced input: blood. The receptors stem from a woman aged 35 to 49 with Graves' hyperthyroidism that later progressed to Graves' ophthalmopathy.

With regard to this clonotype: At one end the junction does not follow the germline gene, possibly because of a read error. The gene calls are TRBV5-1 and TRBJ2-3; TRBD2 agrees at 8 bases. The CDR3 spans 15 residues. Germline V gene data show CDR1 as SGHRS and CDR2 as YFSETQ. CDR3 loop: CASSLSREGTDTRYF. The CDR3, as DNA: TGCGCCAGCAGCTTAAGTCGGGAGGGCACAGATACGCGGTATTTT.

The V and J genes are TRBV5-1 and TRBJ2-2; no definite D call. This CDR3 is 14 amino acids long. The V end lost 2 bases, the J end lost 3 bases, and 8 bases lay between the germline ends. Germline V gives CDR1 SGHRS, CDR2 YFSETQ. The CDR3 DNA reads TGCGCCAGCAGCTTTGGCCAGCACACCGGGGAGCTGTTTTTT. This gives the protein CASSFGQHTGELFF.

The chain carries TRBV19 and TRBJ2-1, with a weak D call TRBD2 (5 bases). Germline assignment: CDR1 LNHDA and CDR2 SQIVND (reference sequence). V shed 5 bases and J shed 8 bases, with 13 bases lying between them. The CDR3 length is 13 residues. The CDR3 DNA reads TGTGCCAGTAGTCCAGCACGGGGTCATGAGCAGTTCTTC. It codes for CASSPARGHEQFF.

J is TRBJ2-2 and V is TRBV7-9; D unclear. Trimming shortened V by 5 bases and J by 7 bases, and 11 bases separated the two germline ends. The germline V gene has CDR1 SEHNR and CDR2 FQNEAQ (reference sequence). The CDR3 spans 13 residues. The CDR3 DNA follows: TGTGCCAGCAGCCTATCGAAGATCGGGGAGCTGTTTTTT. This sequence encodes CASSLSKIGELFF.

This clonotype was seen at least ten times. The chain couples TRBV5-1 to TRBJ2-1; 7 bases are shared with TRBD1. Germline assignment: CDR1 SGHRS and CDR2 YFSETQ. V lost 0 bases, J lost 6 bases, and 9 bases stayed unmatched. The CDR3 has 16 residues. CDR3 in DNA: TGCGCCAGCAGCTTGGCCGAGACAGGGAGTTCCAATGAGCAGTTCTTC. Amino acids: CASSLAETGSSNEQFF.

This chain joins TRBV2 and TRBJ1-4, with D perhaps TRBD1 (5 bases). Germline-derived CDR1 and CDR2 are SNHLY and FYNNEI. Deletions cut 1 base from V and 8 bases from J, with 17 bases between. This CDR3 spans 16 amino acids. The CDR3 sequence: CASSEGGGFGGEKLFF. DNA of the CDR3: TGTGCCAGCAGTGAAGGTGGGGGGTTCGGTGGAGAAAAACTGTTTTTT.

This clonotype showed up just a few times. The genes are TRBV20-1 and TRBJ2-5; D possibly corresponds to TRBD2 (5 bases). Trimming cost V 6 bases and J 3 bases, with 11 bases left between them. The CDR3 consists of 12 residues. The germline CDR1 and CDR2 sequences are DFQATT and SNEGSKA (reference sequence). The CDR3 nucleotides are TGCAGTGCCGAGGCAGCGGAAGAGACCCAGTACTTC. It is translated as CSAEAAEETQYF.

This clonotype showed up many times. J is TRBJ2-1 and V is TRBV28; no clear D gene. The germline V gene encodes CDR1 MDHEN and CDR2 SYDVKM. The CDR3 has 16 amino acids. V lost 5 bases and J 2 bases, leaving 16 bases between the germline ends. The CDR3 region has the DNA TGTGCCAGCAGTCCTTTCCTCATCGTGCCCTACAATGAGCAGTTCTTC. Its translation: CASSPFLIVPYNEQFF.

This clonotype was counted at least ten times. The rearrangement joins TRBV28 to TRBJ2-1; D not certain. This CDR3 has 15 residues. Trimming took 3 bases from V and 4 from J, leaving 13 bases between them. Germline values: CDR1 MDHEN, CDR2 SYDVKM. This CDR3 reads CASSLVPRAYNEQFF. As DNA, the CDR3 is TGTGCCAGCAGTTTGGTTCCCCGGGCGTACAATGAGCAGTTCTTC.

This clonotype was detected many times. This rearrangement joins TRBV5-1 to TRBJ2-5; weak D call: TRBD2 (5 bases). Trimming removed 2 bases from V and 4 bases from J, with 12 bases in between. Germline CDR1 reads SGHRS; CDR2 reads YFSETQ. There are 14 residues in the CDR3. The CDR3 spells CASSLAVQRETQYF. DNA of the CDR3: TGCGCCAGCAGCTTAGCGGTCCAACGAGAGACCCAGTACTTC.

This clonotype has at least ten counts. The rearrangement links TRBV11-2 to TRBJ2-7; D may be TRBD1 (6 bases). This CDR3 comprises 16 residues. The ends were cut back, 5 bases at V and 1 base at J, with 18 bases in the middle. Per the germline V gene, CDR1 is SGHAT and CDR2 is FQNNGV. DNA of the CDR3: TGTGCCAGCAGCCCTCCGGGCAGGGGCCTTTCCTACGAGCAGTACTTC. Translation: CASSPPGRGLSYEQYF.